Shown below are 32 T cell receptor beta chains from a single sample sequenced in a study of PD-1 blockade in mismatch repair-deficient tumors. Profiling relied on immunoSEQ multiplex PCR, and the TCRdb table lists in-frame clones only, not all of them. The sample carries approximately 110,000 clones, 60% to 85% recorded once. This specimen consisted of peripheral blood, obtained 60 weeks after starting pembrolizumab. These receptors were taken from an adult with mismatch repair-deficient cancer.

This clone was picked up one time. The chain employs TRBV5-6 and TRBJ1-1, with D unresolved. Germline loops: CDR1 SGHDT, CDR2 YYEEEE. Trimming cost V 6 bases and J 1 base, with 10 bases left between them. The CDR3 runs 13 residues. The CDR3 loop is CASKARRNTEAFF. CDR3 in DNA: TGTGCCAGCAAGGCACGGAGGAACACTGAAGCTTTCTTT.

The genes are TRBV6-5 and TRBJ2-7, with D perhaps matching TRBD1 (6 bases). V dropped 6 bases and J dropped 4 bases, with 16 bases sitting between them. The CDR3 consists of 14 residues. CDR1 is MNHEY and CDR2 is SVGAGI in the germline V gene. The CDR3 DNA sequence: TGTGCCAGCAGGAAACGCGGACAGCCTTACGAGCAGTACTTC. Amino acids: CASRKRGQPYEQYF.

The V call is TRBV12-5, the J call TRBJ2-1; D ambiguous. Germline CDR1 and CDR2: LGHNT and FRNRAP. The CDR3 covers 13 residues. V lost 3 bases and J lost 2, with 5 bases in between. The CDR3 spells CASGFPPYNEQFF. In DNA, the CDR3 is TGTGCTAGTGGTTTCCCACCCTACAATGAGCAGTTCTTC.

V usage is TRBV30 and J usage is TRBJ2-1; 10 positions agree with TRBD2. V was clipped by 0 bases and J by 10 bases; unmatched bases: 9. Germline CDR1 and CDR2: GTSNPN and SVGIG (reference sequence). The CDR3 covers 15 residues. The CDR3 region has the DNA TGTGCCTGGAGTGTTGCTAGCGGGAGCCGAATGGAGCAGTTCTTC. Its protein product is CAWSVASGSRMEQFF.

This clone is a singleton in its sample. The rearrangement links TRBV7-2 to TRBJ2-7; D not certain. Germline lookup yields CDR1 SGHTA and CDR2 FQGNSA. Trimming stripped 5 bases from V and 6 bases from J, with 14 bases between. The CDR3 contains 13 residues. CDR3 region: CASSLPTKSEQYF. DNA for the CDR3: TGTGCCAGCAGCCTGCCTACTAAGAGCGAGCAGTACTTC.

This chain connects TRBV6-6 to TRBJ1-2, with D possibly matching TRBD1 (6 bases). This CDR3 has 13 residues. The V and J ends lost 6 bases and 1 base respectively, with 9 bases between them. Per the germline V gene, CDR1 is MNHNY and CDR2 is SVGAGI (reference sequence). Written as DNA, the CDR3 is TGTGCCAGCAGACTGGACAGTAACTATGGCTACACCTTC. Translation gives CASRLDSNYGYTF.

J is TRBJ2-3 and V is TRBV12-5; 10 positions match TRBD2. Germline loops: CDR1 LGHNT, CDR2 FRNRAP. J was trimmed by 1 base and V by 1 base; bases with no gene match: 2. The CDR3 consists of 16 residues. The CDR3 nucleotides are TGTGCTAGTGGTTTGGACCTAGCGGGGGGCACAGATACGCAGTATTTT. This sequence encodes CASGLDLAGGTDTQYF.

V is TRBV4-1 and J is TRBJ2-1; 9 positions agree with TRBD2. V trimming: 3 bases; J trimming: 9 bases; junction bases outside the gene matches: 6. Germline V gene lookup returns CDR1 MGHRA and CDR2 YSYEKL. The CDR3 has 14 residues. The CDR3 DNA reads TGCGCCAGCAGCCACCCCGCGGGAGGGATTGAGCAGTTCTTC. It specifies CASSHPAGGIEQFF.

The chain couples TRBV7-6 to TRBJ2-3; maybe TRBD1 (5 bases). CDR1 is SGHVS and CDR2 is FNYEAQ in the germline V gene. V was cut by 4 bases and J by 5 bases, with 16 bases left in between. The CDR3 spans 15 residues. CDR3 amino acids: CASSSPRAGQDTQYF. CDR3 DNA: TGTGCCAGCAGCTCCCCCAGGGCAGGGCAAGATACGCAGTATTTT.

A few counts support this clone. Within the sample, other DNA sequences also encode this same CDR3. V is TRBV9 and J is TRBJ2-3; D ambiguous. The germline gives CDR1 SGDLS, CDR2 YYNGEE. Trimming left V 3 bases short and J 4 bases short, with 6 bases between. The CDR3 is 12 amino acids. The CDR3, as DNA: TGTGCCAGCAGCGCCCTGGCAGATACGCAGTATTTT. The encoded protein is CASSALADTQYF.

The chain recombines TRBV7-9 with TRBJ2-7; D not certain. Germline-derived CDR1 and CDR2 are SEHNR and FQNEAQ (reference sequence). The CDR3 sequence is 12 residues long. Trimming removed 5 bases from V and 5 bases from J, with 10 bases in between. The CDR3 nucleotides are TGTGCCAGCAGCCCTGGTTCACACGAGCAGTACTTC. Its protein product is CASSPGSHEQYF.

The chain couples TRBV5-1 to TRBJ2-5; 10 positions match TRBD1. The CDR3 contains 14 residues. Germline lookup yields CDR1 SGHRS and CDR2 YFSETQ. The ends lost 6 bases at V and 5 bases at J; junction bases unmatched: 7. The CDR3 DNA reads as TGCGCCAGCAAGGGGACAGGGGAATTGGAGACCCAGTACTTC. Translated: CASKGTGELETQYF.

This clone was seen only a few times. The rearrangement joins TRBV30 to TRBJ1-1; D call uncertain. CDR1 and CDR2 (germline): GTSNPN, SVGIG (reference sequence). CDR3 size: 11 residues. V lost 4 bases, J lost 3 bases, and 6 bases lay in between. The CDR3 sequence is CAWTMYTEAFF. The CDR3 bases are TGTGCCTGGACGATGTACACTGAAGCTTTCTTT.

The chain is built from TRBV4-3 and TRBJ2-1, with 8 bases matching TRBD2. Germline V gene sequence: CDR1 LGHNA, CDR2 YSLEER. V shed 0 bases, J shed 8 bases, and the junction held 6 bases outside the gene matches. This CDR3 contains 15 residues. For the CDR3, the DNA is TGCGCCAGCAGCCAAGACCGAAGCGGGAGAGATGAGCAGTTCTTC. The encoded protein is CASSQDRSGRDEQFF.

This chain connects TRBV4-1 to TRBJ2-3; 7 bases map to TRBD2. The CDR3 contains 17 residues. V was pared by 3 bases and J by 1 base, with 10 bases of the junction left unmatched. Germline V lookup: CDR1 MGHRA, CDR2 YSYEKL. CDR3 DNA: TGCGCCAGCAGCCATGTTCAGGCGGGAGTGGGCACAGATACGCAGTATTTT. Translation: CASSHVQAGVGTDTQYF.

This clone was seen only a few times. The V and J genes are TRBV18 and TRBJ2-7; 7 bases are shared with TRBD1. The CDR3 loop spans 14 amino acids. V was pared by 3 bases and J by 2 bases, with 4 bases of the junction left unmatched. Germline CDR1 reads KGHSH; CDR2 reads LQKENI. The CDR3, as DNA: TGTGCCAGCTCACCCAAGGACAGGACCTACGAGCAGTACTTC. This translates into CASSPKDRTYEQYF.

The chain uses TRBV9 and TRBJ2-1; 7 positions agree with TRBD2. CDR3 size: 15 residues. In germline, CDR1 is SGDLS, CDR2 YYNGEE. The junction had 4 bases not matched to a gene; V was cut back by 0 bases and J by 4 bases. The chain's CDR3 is CASSVVSGPYNEQFF. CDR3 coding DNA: TGTGCCAGCAGCGTAGTTAGCGGGCCTTACAATGAGCAGTTCTTC. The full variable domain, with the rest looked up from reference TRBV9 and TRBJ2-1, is DSGVTQTPKHLITATGQRVTLRCSPRSGDLSVYWYQQSLDQGLQFLIQYYNGEERAKGNILERFSAQQFPDLHSELNLSSLELGDSALYFCASSVVSGPYNEQFFGPGTRLTVL.

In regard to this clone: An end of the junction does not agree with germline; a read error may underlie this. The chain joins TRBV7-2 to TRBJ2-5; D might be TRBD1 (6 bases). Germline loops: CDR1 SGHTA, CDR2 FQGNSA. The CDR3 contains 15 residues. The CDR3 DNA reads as TGTGCCAGCAGCTTAGCCCCTGGGGGCCAAGCGACCCAGTACTTC. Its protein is CASSLAPGGQATQYF.

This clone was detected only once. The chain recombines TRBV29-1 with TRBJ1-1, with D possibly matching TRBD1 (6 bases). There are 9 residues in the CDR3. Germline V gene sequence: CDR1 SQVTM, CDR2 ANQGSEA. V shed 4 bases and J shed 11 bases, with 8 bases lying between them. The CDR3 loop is CSVAGVAFF. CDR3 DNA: TGCAGCGTTGCAGGGGTCGCTTTCTTT.

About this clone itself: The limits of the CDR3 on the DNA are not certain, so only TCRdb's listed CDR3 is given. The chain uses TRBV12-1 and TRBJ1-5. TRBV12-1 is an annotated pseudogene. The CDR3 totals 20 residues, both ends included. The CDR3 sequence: CASSFGYGNLGTDGDQPQHF.

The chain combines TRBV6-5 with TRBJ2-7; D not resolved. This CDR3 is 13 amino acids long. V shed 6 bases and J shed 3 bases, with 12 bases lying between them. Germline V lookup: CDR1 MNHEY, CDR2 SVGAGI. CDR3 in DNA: TGTGCCAGCAGGAGAGGCAGACTCTACGAGCAGTACTTC. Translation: CASRRGRLYEQYF.

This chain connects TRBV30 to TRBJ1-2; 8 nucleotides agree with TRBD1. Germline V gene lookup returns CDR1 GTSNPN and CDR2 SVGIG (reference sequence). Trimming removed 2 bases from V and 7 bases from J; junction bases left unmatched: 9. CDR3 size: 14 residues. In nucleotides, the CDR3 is TGTGCCTGGAGTTCGATCGGGGACAGGTCTGGCTACACCTTC. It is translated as CAWSSIGDRSGYTF.

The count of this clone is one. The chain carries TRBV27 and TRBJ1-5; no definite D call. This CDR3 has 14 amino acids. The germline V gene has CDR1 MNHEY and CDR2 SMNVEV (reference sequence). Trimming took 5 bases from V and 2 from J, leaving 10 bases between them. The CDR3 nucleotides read TGTGCCAGCAGTAATGGTGCTGGCAATCAGCCCCAGCATTTT. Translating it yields CASSNGAGNQPQHF.

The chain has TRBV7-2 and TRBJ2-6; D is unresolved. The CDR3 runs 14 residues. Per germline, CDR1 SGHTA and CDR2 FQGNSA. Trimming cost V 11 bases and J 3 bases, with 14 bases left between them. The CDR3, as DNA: TGTGCCGGCCAAGGGCCGCGTGGGGCCAACGTCCTGACTTTC. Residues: CAGQGPRGANVLTF.

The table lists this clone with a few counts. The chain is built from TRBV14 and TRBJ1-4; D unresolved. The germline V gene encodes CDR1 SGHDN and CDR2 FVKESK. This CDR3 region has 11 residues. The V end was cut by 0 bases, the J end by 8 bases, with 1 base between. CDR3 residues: CASSQEEKLFF. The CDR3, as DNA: TGTGCCAGCAGCCAAGAAGAAAAACTGTTTTTT.

In nucleotides, the CDR3 is TGCAGCGTGGTGTATGGCTACGAGCAGTACTTC. Encoded protein: CSVVYGYEQYF. The chain has TRBV29-1 and TRBJ2-7, with no clear D. The CDR3 contains 11 residues. Trimming left V 6 bases short and J 3 bases short, with 9 bases between. Germline V lookup: CDR1 SQVTM, CDR2 ANQGSEA.

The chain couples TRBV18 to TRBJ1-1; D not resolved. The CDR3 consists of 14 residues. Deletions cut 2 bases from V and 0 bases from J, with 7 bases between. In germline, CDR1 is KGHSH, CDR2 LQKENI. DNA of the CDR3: TGTGCCAGCTCACCAGCCAGGTTGAACACTGAAGCTTTCTTT. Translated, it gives CASSPARLNTEAFF.

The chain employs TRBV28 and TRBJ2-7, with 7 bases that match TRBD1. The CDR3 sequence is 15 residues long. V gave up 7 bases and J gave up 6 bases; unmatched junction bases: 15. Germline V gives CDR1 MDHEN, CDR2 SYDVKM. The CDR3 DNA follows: TGTGCCAGCACCTTTCTCGGGACAGCTCTAGGCGAGCAGTACTTC. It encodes CASTFLGTALGEQYF.

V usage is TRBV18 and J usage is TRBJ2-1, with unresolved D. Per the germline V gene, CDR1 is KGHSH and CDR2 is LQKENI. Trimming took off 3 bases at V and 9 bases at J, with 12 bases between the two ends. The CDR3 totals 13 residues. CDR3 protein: CASSPQNYGEQFF. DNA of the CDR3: TGTGCCAGCTCACCCCAAAACTACGGTGAGCAGTTCTTC.

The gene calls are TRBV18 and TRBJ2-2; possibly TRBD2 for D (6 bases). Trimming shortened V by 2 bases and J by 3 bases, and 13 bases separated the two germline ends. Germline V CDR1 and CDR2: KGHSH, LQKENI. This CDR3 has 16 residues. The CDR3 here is CASSPKTGVDTGELFF. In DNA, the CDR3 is TGTGCCAGCTCACCAAAAACGGGAGTGGACACCGGGGAGCTGTTTTTT.

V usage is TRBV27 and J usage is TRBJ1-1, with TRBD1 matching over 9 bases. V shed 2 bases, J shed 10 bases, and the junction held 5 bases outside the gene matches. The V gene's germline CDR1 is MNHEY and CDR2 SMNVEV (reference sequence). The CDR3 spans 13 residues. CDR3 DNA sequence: TGTGCCAGCAGTTTACTGGGGACAGGGCGAGCTTTCTTT. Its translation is CASSLLGTGRAFF.

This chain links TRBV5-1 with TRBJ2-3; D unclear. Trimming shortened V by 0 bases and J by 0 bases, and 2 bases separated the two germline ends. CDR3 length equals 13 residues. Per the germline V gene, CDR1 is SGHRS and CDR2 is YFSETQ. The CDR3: CASSLGSTDTQYF. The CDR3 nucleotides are TGCGCCAGCAGCTTGGGGAGCACAGATACGCAGTATTTT.